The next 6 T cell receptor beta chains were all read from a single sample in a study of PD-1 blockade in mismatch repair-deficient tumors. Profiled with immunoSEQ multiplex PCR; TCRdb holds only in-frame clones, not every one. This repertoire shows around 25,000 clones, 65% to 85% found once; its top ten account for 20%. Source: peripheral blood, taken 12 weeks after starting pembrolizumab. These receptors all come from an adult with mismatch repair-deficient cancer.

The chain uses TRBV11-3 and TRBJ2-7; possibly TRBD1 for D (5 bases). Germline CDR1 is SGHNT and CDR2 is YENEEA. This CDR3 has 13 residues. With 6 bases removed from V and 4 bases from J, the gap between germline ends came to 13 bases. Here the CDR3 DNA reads TGTGCCAGCAGGCATATCCAGGGTTACGAGCAGTACTTC. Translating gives CASRHIQGYEQYF.

Here the CDR3 reads CASSLGHSQETQYF. The CDR3 nucleotides are TGTGCCAGCAGCCTAGGGCATTCCCAAGAGACCCAGTACTTC. This sequence joins TRBV5-8 and TRBJ2-5; the D is unclear. CDR1 SGHTS and CDR2 YDEGEE come from the germline V gene. The CDR3 runs 14 residues. V was trimmed by 4 bases and J by 1 base, leaving 11 bases between them.

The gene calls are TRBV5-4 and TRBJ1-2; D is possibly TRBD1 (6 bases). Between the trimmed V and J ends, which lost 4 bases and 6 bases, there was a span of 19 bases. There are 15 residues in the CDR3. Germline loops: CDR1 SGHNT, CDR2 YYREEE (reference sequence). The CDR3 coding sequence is TGTGCCAGCAGCAGAAACAGGGAGGTTCTGGATGGCTACACCTTC. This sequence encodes CASSRNREVLDGYTF. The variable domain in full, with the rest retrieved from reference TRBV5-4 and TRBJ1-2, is ETGVTQSPTHLIKTRGQQVTLRCSSQSGHNTVSWYQQALGQGPQFIFQYYREEENGRGNFPPRFSGLQFPNYSSELNVNALELDDSALYLCASSRNREVLDGYTFGSGTRLTVV.

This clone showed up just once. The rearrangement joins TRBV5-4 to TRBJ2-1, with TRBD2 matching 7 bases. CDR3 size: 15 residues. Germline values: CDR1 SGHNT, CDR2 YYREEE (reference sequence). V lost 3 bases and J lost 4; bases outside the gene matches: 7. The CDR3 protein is CASSWGGTYYNEQFF. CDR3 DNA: TGTGCCAGCAGCTGGGGAGGGACGTATTACAATGAGCAGTTCTTC.

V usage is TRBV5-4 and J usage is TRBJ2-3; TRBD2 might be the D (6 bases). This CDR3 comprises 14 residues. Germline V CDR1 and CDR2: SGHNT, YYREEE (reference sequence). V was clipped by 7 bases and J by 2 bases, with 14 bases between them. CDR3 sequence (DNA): TGTGCCAGCGCCGCGTGGGGGGTCACAGATACGCAGTATTTT. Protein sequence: CASAAWGVTDTQYF.

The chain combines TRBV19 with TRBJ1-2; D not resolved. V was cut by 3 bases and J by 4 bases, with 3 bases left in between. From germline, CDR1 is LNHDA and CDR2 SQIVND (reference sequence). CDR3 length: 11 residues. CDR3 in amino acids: CASSIRYGYTF. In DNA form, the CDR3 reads TGTGCCAGTAGTATCCGCTATGGCTACACCTTC.